A selection of T cell receptor beta chains follows, all from one sample in a study of CD8 T cells in ankylosing spondylitis. TCRdb recomputed calls from the 5' RACE reads with MiXCR, one row per CDR3 protein. The sample records tens of thousands of distinct CDR3 sequences, 15% to 20% being singletons. Sample: blood. The source is a male donor with ankylosing spondylitis or in good health (not recorded which). Each CDR3 is given with its conserved first and last residue. The D gene is left open where the match is weak. Rows give clone size only sometimes, using once, few, many, or a class for an expanded clone.

TRBV20-1	few	TRBJ2-1	TRBD1	CSAYLDRVNEQFF	TGCAGTGCCTATTTGGACAGGGTCAATGAGCAGTTCTTC
TRBV4-1	.	TRBJ2-3	.	CASSQDIGVLTDTQYF	TGCGCCAGCAGCCAAGATATAGGGGTCCTCACAGATACGCAGTATTTT
TRBV7-9	.	TRBJ2-5	TRBD2	CASSLSGSRVETQYF	TGTGCCAGCAGCTTAAGCGGGAGTCGGGTTGAGACCCAGTACTTC
TRBV7-2	.	TRBJ2-1	.	CASSLWPNNEQFF	TGTGCCAGCAGCTTATGGCCTAACAATGAGCAGTTCTTC
TRBV5-1	.	TRBJ1-1	.	CASSLAQNQRSSEAFF	TGCGCCAGCAGCTTGGCTCAAAATCAGAGGAGCTCTGAAGCTTTCTTT
TRBV6-2/TRBV6-3	.	TRBJ2-1	TRBD2	CASSPRGSASYNEQFF	TGTGCCAGCAGTCCCCGCGGGAGTGCCTCCTACAATGAGCAGTTCTTC
TRBV27	few	TRBJ1-1	.	CASSLRPLDTEAFF	TGTGCCAGCAGTTTGCGACCTTTAGACACTGAAGCTTTCTTT
TRBV7-2	many	TRBJ2-2	.	CASSLNYPVQGRSNTGELFF	TGTGCCAGCAGCCTGAATTACCCAGTACAGGGGAGGTCGAACACCGGGGAGCTGTTTTTT
TRBV7-2	.	TRBJ2-2	.	CASSLVALANTGELFF	TGTGCCAGCAGCTTAGTGGCGCTAGCGAACACCGGGGAGCTGTTTTTT
TRBV29-1	few	TRBJ2-2	TRBD2	CSVDSPTSGNAGELFF	TGCAGCGTTGATAGCCCGACTAGCGGGAACGCCGGGGAGCTGTTTTTT
TRBV14	few	TRBJ2-1	.	CASSLTGSYNEQFF	TGTGCCAGCAGCTTAACAGGTTCCTACAATGAGCAGTTCTTC
TRBV29-1	few	TRBJ2-7	TRBD2	CSVTGGYEQYF	TGCAGCGTTACGGGGGGCTACGAGCAGTACTTC
TRBV5-6	.	TRBJ2-1	.	CASSLMGRYEQFF	TGTGCCAGCAGCTTGATGGGGAGATATGAGCAGTTCTTC
TRBV5-1	.	TRBJ2-5	.	CASSSAGRLETQYF	TGCGCCAGCAGCTCGGCGGGACGTCTGGAGACCCAGTACTTC
TRBV29-1	.	TRBJ2-2	.	CSVRPGRGTGELFF	TGCAGCGTTCGCCCGGGACGGGGCACCGGGGAGCTGTTTTTT
TRBV5-1	once	TRBJ2-1	.	CASSEGDLSYNEQFF	TGCGCCAGCAGCGAAGGGGATCTCTCCTACAATGAGCAGTTCTTC
TRBV9	.	TRBJ2-2	TRBD2	CASSVELAENTGELFF	TGTGCCAGCAGCGTAGAGCTAGCGGAAAACACCGGGGAGCTGTTTTTT